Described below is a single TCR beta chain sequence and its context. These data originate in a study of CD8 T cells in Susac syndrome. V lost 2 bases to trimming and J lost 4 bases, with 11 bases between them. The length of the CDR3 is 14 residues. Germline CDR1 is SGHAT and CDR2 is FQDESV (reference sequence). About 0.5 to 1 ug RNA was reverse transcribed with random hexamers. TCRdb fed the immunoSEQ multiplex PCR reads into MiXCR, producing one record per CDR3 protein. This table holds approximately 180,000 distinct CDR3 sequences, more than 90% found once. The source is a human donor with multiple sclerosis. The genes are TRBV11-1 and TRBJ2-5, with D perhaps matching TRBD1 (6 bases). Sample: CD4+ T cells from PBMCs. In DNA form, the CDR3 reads TGTGCCAGCAGCTTAACCAGGGGCGGAGAGACCCAGTACTTC. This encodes CASSLTRGGETQYF.